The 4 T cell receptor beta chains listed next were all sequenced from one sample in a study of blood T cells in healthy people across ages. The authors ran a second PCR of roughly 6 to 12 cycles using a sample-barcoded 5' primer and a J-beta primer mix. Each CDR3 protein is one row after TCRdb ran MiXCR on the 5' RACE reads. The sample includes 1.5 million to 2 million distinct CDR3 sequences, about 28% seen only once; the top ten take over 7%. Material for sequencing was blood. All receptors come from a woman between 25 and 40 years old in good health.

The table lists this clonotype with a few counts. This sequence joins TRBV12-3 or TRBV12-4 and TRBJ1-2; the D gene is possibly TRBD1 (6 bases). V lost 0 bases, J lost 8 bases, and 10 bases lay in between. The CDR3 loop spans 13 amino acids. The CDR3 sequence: CASSLADRMGYTF. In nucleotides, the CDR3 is TGTGCCAGCAGTTTAGCGGACAGAATGGGCTACACCTTC.

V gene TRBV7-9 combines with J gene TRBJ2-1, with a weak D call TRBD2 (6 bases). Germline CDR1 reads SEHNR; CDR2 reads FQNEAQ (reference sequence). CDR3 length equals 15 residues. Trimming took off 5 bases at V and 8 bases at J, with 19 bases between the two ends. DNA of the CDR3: TGTGCCAGCAGCCTAAGTGGGCGGGACGGCGATGAGCAGTTCTTC. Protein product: CASSLSGRDGDEQFF.

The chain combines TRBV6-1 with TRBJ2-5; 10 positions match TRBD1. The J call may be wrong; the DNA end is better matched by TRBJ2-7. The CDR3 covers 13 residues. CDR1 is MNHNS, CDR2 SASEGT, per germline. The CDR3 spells CASSGGDRGEQYF. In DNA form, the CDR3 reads TGTGCCAGCAGTGGAGGGGACAGGGGCGAGCAGTACTTC.

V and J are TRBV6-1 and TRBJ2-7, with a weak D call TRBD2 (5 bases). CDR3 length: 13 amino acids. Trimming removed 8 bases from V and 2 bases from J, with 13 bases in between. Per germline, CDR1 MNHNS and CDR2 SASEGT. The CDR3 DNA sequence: TGTGCCAGCTGCCCAGGAGGCACCTACGAGCAGTACTTC. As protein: CASCPGGTYEQYF.